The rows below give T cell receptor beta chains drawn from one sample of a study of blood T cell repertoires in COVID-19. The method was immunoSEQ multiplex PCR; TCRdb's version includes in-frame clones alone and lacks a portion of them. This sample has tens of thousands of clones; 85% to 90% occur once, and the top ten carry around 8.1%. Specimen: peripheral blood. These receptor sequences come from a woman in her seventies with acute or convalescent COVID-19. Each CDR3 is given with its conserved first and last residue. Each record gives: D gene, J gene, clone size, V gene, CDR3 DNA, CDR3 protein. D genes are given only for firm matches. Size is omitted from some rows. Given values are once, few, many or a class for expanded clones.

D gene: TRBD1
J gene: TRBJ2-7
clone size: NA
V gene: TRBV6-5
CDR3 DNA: TGTGCCAGCAGTATACACAGGGGCTACGAGCAGTACTTC
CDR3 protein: CASSIHRGYEQYF

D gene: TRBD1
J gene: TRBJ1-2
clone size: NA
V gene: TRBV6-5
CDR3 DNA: TGTGCCAGCAGTTGGACAGGGCGGGGTGGCTACACCTTC
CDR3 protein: CASSWTGRGGYTF

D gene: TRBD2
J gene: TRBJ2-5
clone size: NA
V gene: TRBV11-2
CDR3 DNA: TGTGCCACCCGGGGGGGACGAGAGACCCAGTACTTC
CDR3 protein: CATRGGRETQYF

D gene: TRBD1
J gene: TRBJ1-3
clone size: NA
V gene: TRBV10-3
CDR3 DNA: TGTGCCATCGAGGGGGGACAGGGGTCCGGAAACACCATATATTTT
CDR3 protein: CAIEGGQGSGNTIYF

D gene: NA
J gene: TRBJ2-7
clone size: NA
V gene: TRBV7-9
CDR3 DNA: TGTGCCAGCACCCCGACAGGTGTTTACGAGCAGTACTTC
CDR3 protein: CASTPTGVYEQYF

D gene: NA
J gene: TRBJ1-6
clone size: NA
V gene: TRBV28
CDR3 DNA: TGTGCCAGCAGTTTCTTTCTTGGAGGCCCCCTCCACTTT
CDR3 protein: CASSFFLGGPLHF

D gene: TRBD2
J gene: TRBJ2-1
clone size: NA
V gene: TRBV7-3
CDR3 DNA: TGTGCCAGCAGCTCGGGACTAGCGGGCCATGAGCAGTTCTTC
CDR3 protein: CASSSGLAGHEQFF

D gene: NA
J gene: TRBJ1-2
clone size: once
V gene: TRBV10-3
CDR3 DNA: TGTGCCATCAGTGACCCCCCCAGGACAAGCGCTCAACCAACTAACTATGGCTACACCTTC
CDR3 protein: CAISDPPRTSAQPTNYGYTF

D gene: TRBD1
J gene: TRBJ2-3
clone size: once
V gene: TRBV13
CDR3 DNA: TGTGCCAGCGACTTGAGGGACAGGGTTTGGGACTCAGATACGCAGTATTTT
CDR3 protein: CASDLRDRVWDSDTQYF

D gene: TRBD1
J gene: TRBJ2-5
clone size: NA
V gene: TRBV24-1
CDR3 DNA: TGTGCCACCAGTGATTTCAGGGGGACCCAAGAGACCCAGTACTTC
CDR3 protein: CATSDFRGTQETQYF

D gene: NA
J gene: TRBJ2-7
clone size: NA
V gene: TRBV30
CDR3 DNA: TGTGCCTGGAGTGTTGGGCAGACCTACGAGCAGTACTTC
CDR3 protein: CAWSVGQTYEQYF

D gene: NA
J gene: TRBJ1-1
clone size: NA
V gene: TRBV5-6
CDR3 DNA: TGTGCCAGCAGCCAAGAGACAGAGCTGAACACTGAAGCTTTCTTT
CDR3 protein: CASSQETELNTEAFF